Presented here are 8 T cell receptor beta chains from one specimen sequenced in a study of T-cell reconstitution after alpha-beta-depleted transplantation in children. The TCRbeta library incorporated unique molecular identifiers. Using its own MiXCR run on the PCR reads, TCRdb lists one record per CDR3 protein. The sample includes around 300,000 distinct CDR3 sequences, around 10% of them seen just once. Sequences were derived from PBMCs, sampled before TCRalphabeta/CD19-depleted stem cell transplant. The receptors shown here come from a boy in the first two years of life with acute myeloid leukemia, due to receive a stem cell transplant.

This clonotype was seen at least ten times. The chain is built from TRBV6-4 and TRBJ2-3, with D unresolved. V lost 7 bases, J lost 8 bases, and 10 bases lay in between. Looked up from germline, CDR1 is MRHNA and CDR2 is SNTAGT. The CDR3 loop spans 11 amino acids. The CDR3 nucleotides read TGTGCCAGCACCGCCCGAATTACGCAGTATTTT. Residues: CASTARITQYF.

Concerning this clonotype: A much larger clone differs from this one at a single base, so this may be a read error. This chain uses TRBV5-8 with TRBJ2-1; 10 nucleotides line up with TRBD1. CDR1 and CDR2 (germline): SGHTS, YDEGEE. The V gene end was trimmed by 3 bases and the J gene end by 8 bases; junction bases not matched to a gene: 5. The CDR3 spans 14 residues. The CDR3 sequence: CASSWGQGPDEQFF. CDR3 bases: TGTGCCAGCAGCTGGGGACAGGGGCCCGATGAGCAGTTCTTC.

This clonotype was recorded a few times. The chain has TRBV30 and TRBJ1-1; weak D call: TRBD1 (5 bases). Trimming took off 3 bases at V and 2 bases at J, with 16 bases between the two ends. Germline CDR1 and CDR2: GTSNPN and SVGIG (reference sequence). There are 15 residues in the CDR3. The CDR3 spells CAWSRGGRRNTEAFF. CDR3 sequence (DNA): TGTGCCTGGAGCCGTGGGGGGAGGCGTAACACTGAAGCTTTCTTT.

The sample holds many counts of this clonotype. This chain links TRBV12-3 or TRBV12-4 with TRBJ1-6; 8 bases agree with TRBD1. The CDR3 contains 15 residues. V dropped 4 bases and J dropped 7; count of bases not matched to a gene: 6. The CDR3 reads CASSSGRQGNSPLHF. The DNA of the CDR3 is TGTGCCAGCAGTTCCGGGAGACAGGGGAATTCACCCCTCCACTTT.

This clonotype has a count of ten or more. The V and J genes are TRBV12-3 or TRBV12-4 and TRBJ2-1, with 7 bases identical to TRBD1. V dropped 6 bases and J dropped 2; count of bases not matched to a gene: 1. The CDR3 runs to 13 residues. This CDR3 is CASRTGTYNEQFF. CDR3 in DNA: TGTGCCAGCAGGACAGGGACCTACAATGAGCAGTTCTTC.

The chain uses TRBV24-1 and TRBJ2-1; 9 bases are shared with TRBD2. Trimming removed 5 bases from V and 6 bases from J; junction bases left unmatched: 7. Germline V gene sequence: CDR1 KGHDR, CDR2 SFDVKD. The CDR3 consists of 15 residues. CDR3 in DNA: TGTGCCACCAGTGGGCGCGGGACTAGCCGCAATGAGCAGTTCTTC. It codes for CATSGRGTSRNEQFF.

The chain has TRBV12-3 or TRBV12-4 and TRBJ2-3, with D uncertain. V lost 6 bases and J 6 bases, leaving 10 bases between the germline ends. There are 12 residues in the CDR3. The chain's CDR3 is CASSIRVDTQYF. In nucleotides, the CDR3 is TGTGCCAGCAGCATACGGGTGGATACGCAGTATTTT.

In its sample, this clonotype was seen once. This may be a read error, as it is one base from a much larger clone. The chain couples TRBV12-5 to TRBJ1-2; TRBD1 might be the D (5 bases). CDR1 is LGHNT, CDR2 FRNRAP, per germline. V was pared by 5 bases and J by 5 bases, with 15 bases between. This CDR3 spans 14 amino acids. As DNA, the CDR3 is TGTGCTAGTGGTACCCCAGGGCTGGGGTATGGCTACACCTTC. Protein: CASGTPGLGYGYTF.